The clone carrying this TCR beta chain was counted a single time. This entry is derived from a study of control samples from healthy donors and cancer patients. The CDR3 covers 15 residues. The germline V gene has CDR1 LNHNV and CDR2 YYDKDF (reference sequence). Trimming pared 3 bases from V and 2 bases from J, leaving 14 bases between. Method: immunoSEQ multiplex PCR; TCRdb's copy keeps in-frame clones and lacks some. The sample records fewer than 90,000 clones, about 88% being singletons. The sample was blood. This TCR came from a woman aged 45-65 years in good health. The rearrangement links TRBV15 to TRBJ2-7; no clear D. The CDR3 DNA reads TGTGCCACCAGCAGTTCACCGGCAGCCGCCTACGAGCAGTACTTC. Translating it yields CATSSSPAAAYEQYF.